Sequencing of this T cell receptor (beta chain) was carried out in a study of cytomegalovirus exposure and HLA in healthy donors. Notes on the study in general: A classifier reportedly called cytomegalovirus status with high sensitivity and specificity. A link between a missense DCLRE1C variant and TCR beta V- and J-gene trimming emerged from a later analysis. Investigators reported approximately 170 TCR beta chains as tied to cytomegalovirus.

As regards this clone: The antigen remains undetermined.

The study ran its PCR with 60 Vbeta and 13 Jbeta primers. Clones were read by immunoSEQ multiplex PCR, and TCRdb kept only the in-frame ones, dropping some. Among roughly 250,000 clones listed, under 80% were seen once. J gave up 7 bases and V 5 bases, and 8 bases lay outside the gene matches. The CDR3 is 14 residues long. CDR1 is LNHDA and CDR2 is SQIVND in the germline V gene (reference sequence). Sequenced input: PBMCs. The source is a female donor in good health and CMV-seronegative. The chain uses TRBV19 and TRBJ2-7; 10 bases match TRBD2. CDR3 coding DNA: TGTGCCAGTAGTCCGGCTAGCGGGAGAGGTGAGCAGTACTTC. Encoded protein: CASSPASGRGEQYF.